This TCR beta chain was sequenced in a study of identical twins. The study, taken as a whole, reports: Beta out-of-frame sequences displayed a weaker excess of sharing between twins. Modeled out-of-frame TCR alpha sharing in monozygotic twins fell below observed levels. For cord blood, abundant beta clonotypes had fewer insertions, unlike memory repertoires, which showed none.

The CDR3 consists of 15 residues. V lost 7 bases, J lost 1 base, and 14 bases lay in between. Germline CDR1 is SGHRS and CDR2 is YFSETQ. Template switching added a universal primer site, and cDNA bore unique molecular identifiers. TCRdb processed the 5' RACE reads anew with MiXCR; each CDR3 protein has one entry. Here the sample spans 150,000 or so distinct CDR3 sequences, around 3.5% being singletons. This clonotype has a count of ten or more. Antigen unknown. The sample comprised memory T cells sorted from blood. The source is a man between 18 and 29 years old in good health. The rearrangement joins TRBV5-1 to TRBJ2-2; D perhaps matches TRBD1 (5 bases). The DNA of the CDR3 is TGCGCCAGCCTACCCGACAGAATGAACACCGGGGAGCTGTTTTTT. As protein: CASLPDRMNTGELFF.